A single T cell receptor (beta chain) is shown here with its context. What it recognizes is unknown. This table comes from immunoSEQ multiplex PCR, and its TCRdb copy is limited to in-frame clones, with some not included. This sample has around 100,000 clones, with roughly 88% found just once. This entry comes from a study of T cell responses to AZD1222 COVID-19 vaccine. About the research overall: The study pooled second doses at about 4 or about 12 weeks. Notes on the study in general: The study identified only five or six AZD1222 recipients as seropositive at baseline. It should be noted that donors were predominantly white British and more often female, and clonal diversity was possibly underestimated. Two AZD1222 doses significantly raised spike-specific TCR breadth and depth over controls.

Germline assignment: CDR1 KGHSH and CDR2 LQKENI. J gave up 7 bases and V 1 base, and 3 bases lay outside the gene matches. The CDR3 covers 15 residues. The rearrangement joins TRBV18 to TRBJ2-1; TRBD2 aligns across 11 bases. Sequencing was performed on peripheral blood, taken on day 0 of AZD1222 vaccination. The sequence was obtained from an adult in good health. The CDR3: CASSPLLAGENEQFF. The CDR3 DNA reads as TGTGCCAGCTCACCACTACTAGCGGGAGAGAATGAGCAGTTCTTC.